The rows below give T cell receptor beta chains drawn from one sample of a study of blood T cells in healthy people across ages. One entry per CDR3 protein, called by TCRdb with MiXCR from the 5' RACE reads. The sample lists about 650,000 distinct CDR3 sequences, around 32% occurring once. The sequencing input was blood. The receptors were sampled from a woman older than 75 in good health. The CDR3 runs from the conserved cysteine through the conserved F or W. Each record gives: D gene, CDR3 length, V gene, clone size, J gene, CDR3 DNA, CDR3 protein. The D gene is left open where the match is weak. Not every row has a clone size; where given, it reads once, few, many or a size class.

TRBD1,15,TRBV20-1,.,TRBJ2-3,TGCAGTGCTAGAGATTGGACAGGGAATAGGGATACGCAGTATTTT,CSARDWTGNRDTQYF
.,12,TRBV12-3/TRBV12-4,many,TRBJ2-3,TGTGCCAGCAGCCCCCTGTCAGATACGCAGTATTTT,CASSPLSDTQYF
.,16,TRBV20-1,many,TRBJ2-3,TGCAGTGCTCAGGACTCGGGGGCACCAGTAGCAGATACGCAGTATTTT,CSAQDSGAPVADTQYF
TRBD1,12,TRBV6-6,.,TRBJ1-1,TGTGCCAGCAGTTATGACAGGGCCGAAGCTTTCTTT,CASSYDRAEAFF
.,14,TRBV10-3,.,TRBJ2-7,TGTGCCATCAGCCCCCTTGCCAGCTCCTACGAGCAGTACTTC,CAISPLASSYEQYF
TRBD2,16,TRBV7-3,.,TRBJ2-1,TGTGCCAGCAGCTTACATGGCGGGGGCTCCTACAATGAGCAGTTCTTC,CASSLHGGGSYNEQFF
.,14,TRBV6-5,.,TRBJ1-2,TGTGCCAGCGGTCCCATCTATGGCGACTATGGCTACACCTTC,CASGPIYGDYGYTF
TRBD1,18,TRBV6-2/TRBV6-3,.,TRBJ1-1,TGTGCCAGCAGTTACTCGCAAGGGACAGGAACCATGAACACTGAAGCTTTCTTT,CASSYSQGTGTMNTEAFF
TRBD1,16,TRBV13,.,TRBJ2-2,TGTGCCAGCAGCTCAGAGGGCAGGGGGAAGGCCGGGGAGCTGTTTTTT,CASSSEGRGKAGELFF
TRBD2,17,TRBV11-1,many,TRBJ2-5,TGTGCCAGCAGCTCTTCTCTATCAGCGGGGGGCCAAGAGACCCAGTACTTC,CASSSSLSAGGQETQYF
TRBD2,19,TRBV20-1,.,TRBJ2-1,TGCAGTGCTAGAGACATATTTGGACTAGCGGGATCGGAGTACAATGAGCAGTTCTTC,CSARDIFGLAGSEYNEQFF
.,13,TRBV7-2,.,TRBJ2-1,TGTGCCAGCAGCCGAAGCGAGATGGAGGCCCAGTTCTTC,CASSRSEMEAQFF
TRBD2,16,TRBV5-1,.,TRBJ2-2,TGCGCCAGCAGCTTGGATCTAGCGGGGGGTACCGGGGAGCTGTTTTTT,CASSLDLAGGTGELFF
.,16,TRBV11-2,many,TRBJ2-1,TGTGCCAGCAGCTTATGGAGGGGGGGGGCCTACAATGAGCAGTTCTTC,CASSLWRGGAYNEQFF
TRBD1,14,TRBV7-2,many,TRBJ2-7,TGTGCCAGCAGCCTTCAGGGGGTTCTAAACGAGCAGTACTTC,CASSLQGVLNEQYF
.,14,TRBV20-1,.,TRBJ2-5,TGCGGTGCTAGACTAGGACGGAGCCTGGGGGACCAATACTTC,CGARLGRSLGDQYF
.,13,TRBV10-3,many,TRBJ1-2,TGTGCCATCAGTGGGGAAGGGGGCTATGGCTACACCTTC,CAISGEGGYGYTF
.,13,TRBV30,.,TRBJ1-4,TGTGCCTGGAGTGTAACAGGGACTGAAAAACTGTTTTTT,CAWSVTGTEKLFF
.,16,TRBV20-1,many,TRBJ1-5,TGCAGTGCTAGCGCGGGAAGAGGGGATAGCAATCAGCCCCAGCATTTT,CSASAGRGDSNQPQHF
TRBD1,18,TRBV5-4,.,TRBJ2-5,TGTGCCAGCAGCTTGTTCTTTGGAGGACAGGGGGTCGAAGAGACCCAGTACTTC,CASSLFFGGQGVEETQYF
.,13,TRBV6-2/TRBV6-3,.,TRBJ2-5,TGTGCCAGCAGTAGAGGCGCTCCGGGGACCCAGTACTTC,CASSRGAPGTQYF
.,11,TRBV14,.,TRBJ2-1,TGTGCCAGCAGCCAGTGTGGTGAGCAGTTCTTC,CASSQCGEQFF
.,13,TRBV7-2,.,TRBJ2-3,TGTGCCAGCAGCCGGACTACCCCAAATACGCAGTATTTT,CASSRTTPNTQYF
TRBD2,16,TRBV9,.,TRBJ2-1,TGTGCCAGCAGTCGTAGGACTAGCGGGGGCGAGGATGAGCAGTTCTTC,CASSRRTSGGEDEQFF
.,14,TRBV2,.,TRBJ2-3,TGTGCCAGCACCCCTCTGTTTTCCACAGATACGCAGTATTTT,CASTPLFSTDTQYF
.,15,TRBV4-3,many,TRBJ2-3,TGCGCCAGCAGCCCGGTCTCGGGGGCGGCAGATACGCAGTATTTT,CASSPVSGAADTQYF
.,17,TRBV9,many,TRBJ2-1,TGTGCCAGCAGCGCCGTGGGACACCCGAGCTCCTACAATGAGCAGTTCTTC,CASSAVGHPSSYNEQFF
TRBD2,16,TRBV18,many,TRBJ2-7,TGTGCCAGCTCACCACCGGGACTAGCGCCTACCTACGAGCAGTACTTC,CASSPPGLAPTYEQYF
TRBD2,16,TRBV20-1,many,TRBJ2-7,TGCAGTGCTAGAGACCCGTCCGGGACTAGGGTATACGAGCAGTACTTC,CSARDPSGTRVYEQYF
.,15,TRBV7-2,.,TRBJ2-1,TGTGCCAGCAGAGCCGGGCGGTCGTCCTACAATGAGCAGTTCTTC,CASRAGRSSYNEQFF
TRBD2,14,TRBV7-9,.,TRBJ2-5,TGTGCCAGCAGCTTAGTGGGACTAGGGGAGACCCAGTACTTC,CASSLVGLGETQYF
.,14,TRBV20-1,many,TRBJ2-3,TGCAGTGCTAGTGCGGGATTCCGCACAGATACGCAGTATTTT,CSASAGFRTDTQYF
TRBD1,14,TRBV5-1,.,TRBJ2-3,TGCGCCAGCAGCACGGGACAGGGTATAGATACGCAGTATTTT,CASSTGQGIDTQYF
TRBD1,14,TRBV5-1,many,TRBJ2-3,TGCGCCAGCTCGCTGGAGGACAGGGCCGATACGCAGTATTTT,CASSLEDRADTQYF
.,14,TRBV6-6,few,TRBJ1-1,TGTGCCAGCAGGGTATACTTGGGGGACACTGAAGCTTTCTTT,CASRVYLGDTEAFF
.,14,TRBV4-3,.,TRBJ1-5,TGCGCCAGCAGCCAAGTACAGGGTCGACAGCCCCAGCATTTT,CASSQVQGRQPQHF
TRBD1,15,TRBV6-2/TRBV6-3,many,TRBJ2-1,TGTGCCAGCAGCTGGGGACAGGGGATTAGGAATGAGCAGTTCTTC,CASSWGQGIRNEQFF
.,14,TRBV7-2,.,TRBJ2-7,TGTGCCAGCAGCTCCCCAGGGACCCGGAACGAGCAGTACTTC,CASSSPGTRNEQYF
.,15,TRBV10-3,many,TRBJ1-1,TGTGCCATCAGTGTTGAACCAGGATCCCCTACTGAAGCTTTCTTT,CAISVEPGSPTEAFF
.,13,TRBV20-1,.,TRBJ2-7,TGCAGTGCCCGGCCTCAGCTGTCGAACGAGCAGTACTTC,CSARPQLSNEQYF
.,16,TRBV4-3,few,TRBJ1-3,TGCGCCAGCAGCCAAGTTTCCAGGGTATTTGGAAACACCATATATTTT,CASSQVSRVFGNTIYF